This TCR beta chain is from a study of CXCR3-negative and CXCR3-positive naive CD8 T cells. As for this clonotype: The antigen is unknown.

5' RACE that incorporated UMI labels was used to prepare the TRB cDNA libraries. TCRdb re-called the 5' RACE reads and shows each CDR3 protein once, DNA omitted. The sample is made up of 140,000 to 150,000 distinct CDR3 sequences, and the top ten hold about 0.27% of it. The length of the CDR3 is 12 residues. Germline CDR1 reads SQVTM; CDR2 reads ANQGSEA. Whole-study results and caveats: With respect to TRBV-TRBJ usage, naive CXCR3-negative and CXCR3-positive cells were similar; memory differed. TRB CDR3s of CXCR3-positive naive cells were more hydrophobic than those of CXCR3-negative naive cells.

This chain uses TRBV29-1 with TRBJ1-1. The receptor was derived from a human donor in good health. Some clones in this sample may be carry-over from other donors' samples. Sequenced sample: naive CXCR3+ CD8+ T cells from blood. Stated subset: CD45RO-CCR7+CD27+CD95- naive CD8+ T cells expressing CXCR3 (TNR3+). The chain's CDR3 is CSVELGNTEAFF.